The 17 T cell receptor beta chains reported below all come from one sample, sequenced in a study of CD4 T cells in relation to SARS-CoV-2 and coronaviruses. Method: immunoSEQ multiplex PCR; TCRdb's copy keeps in-frame clones and lacks some. The sample lists about 36,000 clones; roughly 83% were seen once. These receptors are not linked to any known antigen. Material: naive CD4+ T cells from PBMCs, cultured in vitro. The subset is: naive CD4+ T cells isolated by negative enrichment. These receptors originate from an adult with COVID-19.

J is TRBJ1-2 and V is TRBV27; TRBD1 aligns across 9 bases. Germline CDR1 reads MNHEY; CDR2 reads SMNVEV (reference sequence). Trimming cost V 3 bases and J 0 bases; bases outside gene matches: 8. The length of the CDR3 is 17 residues. The CDR3 reads CASSFLGGDRANYGYTF. The CDR3 nucleotides are TGTGCCAGCAGTTTCTTGGGGGGGGACAGGGCTAACTATGGCTACACCTTC.

This chain joins TRBV7-9 and TRBJ2-1; no reliable D call. The CDR3 is 12 amino acids. The V end lost 4 bases, the J end lost 2 bases, and 3 bases lay between the germline ends. Germline-derived CDR1 and CDR2 are SEHNR and FQNEAQ (reference sequence). CDR3 DNA sequence: TGTGCCAGCAGCTCCGCCTACAATGAGCAGTTCTTC. Translating gives CASSSAYNEQFF.

J is TRBJ2-2 and V is TRBV28; 7 nucleotides agree with TRBD2. Germline CDR1 reads MDHEN; CDR2 reads SYDVKM. This CDR3 comprises 18 residues. With 3 bases clipped from V and 3 bases from J, the junction kept 13 bases outside the gene matches. Here the CDR3 DNA reads TGTGCCAGCAGTTTTTTTTTGCTGGGGGGGTTGGACACCGGGGAGCTGTTTTTT. Amino acid sequence: CASSFFLLGGLDTGELFF.

The V gene is TRBV28, the J gene TRBJ1-5; 9 bases align to TRBD1. The CDR3 has 15 amino acids. Germline V gene data show CDR1 as MDHEN and CDR2 as SYDVKM. The J segment lost 7 bases and the V segment lost 5 bases, leaving 9 bases of the junction unmatched. The CDR3: CASSPIGQGSQPQHF. Written as DNA, the CDR3 is TGTGCCAGCAGTCCCATCGGACAGGGGAGCCAGCCCCAGCATTTT.

J is TRBJ2-3 and V is TRBV27; 8 nucleotides agree with TRBD2. After removal of 8 bases from V and 7 bases from J, the junction contained 20 bases not matched to a gene. The CDR3 contains 17 residues. The V gene's germline CDR1 is MNHEY and CDR2 SMNVEV (reference sequence). The chain's CDR3 is CASRNRFSGTAHHTQYF. The CDR3 DNA reads TGTGCCAGCCGGAACAGGTTTAGCGGGACCGCGCACCATACGCAGTATTTT.

V and J are TRBV19 and TRBJ1-1, with 7 nucleotides matching TRBD1. CDR3 size: 13 residues. V lost 6 bases, J lost 4 bases, and 5 bases stayed unmatched. Germline values: CDR1 LNHDA, CDR2 SQIVND (reference sequence). The CDR3 is CASSVQGITEAFF. The CDR3 bases are TGTGCCAGTAGCGTACAGGGGATCACTGAAGCTTTCTTT. The variable domain in full, completed from reference TRBV19 and TRBJ1-1, reads DGGITQSPKYLFRKEGQNVTLSCEQNLNHDAMYWYRQDPGQGLRLIYYSQIVNDFQKGDIAEGYSVSREKKESFPLTVTSAQKNPTAFYLCASSVQGITEAFFGQGTRLTVV.

This sequence joins TRBV6-2 or TRBV6-3 and TRBJ2-1, with 8 nucleotides matching TRBD1. The CDR3 consists of 15 residues. J lost 8 bases, V lost 0 bases, and 6 bases had no gene match. CDR1 and CDR2 from the germline V gene are MNHEY and SVGEGT. The CDR3 region has the DNA TGTGCCAGCAGTTACTCGCGGACAGGGTATGATGAGCAGTTCTTC. Its protein is CASSYSRTGYDEQFF.

The chain employs TRBV24-1 and TRBJ2-7; D might be TRBD1 (5 bases). V was pared by 2 bases and J by 3 bases, with 13 bases between. Per the germline V gene, CDR1 is KGHDR and CDR2 is SFDVKD. The CDR3 totals 15 residues. The CDR3 is CATSDSRQSSYEQYF. DNA for the CDR3: TGTGCCACCAGTGATTCGAGACAGTCCAGCTACGAGCAGTACTTC.

The rearrangement links TRBV19 to TRBJ1-3; D not certain. Germline-derived CDR1 and CDR2 are LNHDA and SQIVND (reference sequence). The CDR3 consists of 14 residues. V lost 6 bases to trimming and J lost 0 bases, with 9 bases between them. CDR3 DNA: TGTGCCAGTAGCGAAAGCTACTCTGGAAACACCATATATTTT. It translates to CASSESYSGNTIYF.

This chain uses TRBV29-1 with TRBJ2-1, with D possibly being TRBD1 or TRBD2 (6 bases each). The germline gives CDR1 SQVTM, CDR2 ANQGSEA. The germline V and J ends were trimmed by 6 bases and 7 bases, with 19 bases remaining between them. This CDR3 is 14 amino acids long. In DNA form, the CDR3 reads TGCAGCGTCGAGATCGGGGGCAGGTGGAATGAGCAGTTCTTC. Translating it yields CSVEIGGRWNEQFF.

The J gene is TRBJ2-5, the V gene TRBV3-1 (or the pseudogene TRBV3-2), with 9 bases fitting TRBD2. The CDR3 runs 18 residues. Germline CDR1 and CDR2: LGHDT and YNNKEL (reference sequence). V shed 1 base and J 5 bases; nucleotides not matched to a gene: 14. The CDR3 bases are TGTGCCAGCAGCCAAGGTTTTGTAACGGCGGGAGGGATGGAGACCCAGTACTTC. Translation: CASSQGFVTAGGMETQYF.

The chain recombines TRBV5-1 with TRBJ2-3; 7 bases align to TRBD1. The V gene's germline CDR1 is SGHRS and CDR2 YFSETQ. The ends lost 1 base at V and 2 bases at J; junction bases unmatched: 4. This CDR3 is 15 amino acids long. The CDR3 spells CASSLNTGDTDTQYF. CDR3 coding DNA: TGCGCCAGCAGCTTGAACACAGGGGACACAGATACGCAGTATTTT.

This sequence joins TRBV7-2 and TRBJ2-1; D perhaps matches TRBD1 (5 bases). V was trimmed by 5 bases and J by 0 bases, leaving 17 bases between them. Germline CDR1 and CDR2: SGHTA and FQGNSA. The CDR3 is made up of 17 amino acids. The CDR3: CASSPRRGQSSYNEQFF. The CDR3 DNA is TGTGCCAGCAGCCCGAGAAGGGGCCAGAGCTCCTACAATGAGCAGTTCTTC. The whole variable domain, filled in from reference TRBV7-2 and TRBJ2-1, reads GAGVSQSPSNKVTEKGKDVELRCDPISGHTALYWYRQSLGQGLEFLIYFQGNSAPDKSGLPSDRFSAERTGGSVSTLTIQRTQQEDSAVYLCASSPRRGQSSYNEQFFGPGTRLTVL.

The gene calls are TRBV6-5 and TRBJ1-1, with 9 bases fitting TRBD1. V was clipped by 6 bases and J by 6 bases; unmatched bases: 8. Germline V gives CDR1 MNHEY, CDR2 SVGAGI. The CDR3 sequence is 14 residues long. CDR3 protein: CASRKSGTGSEAFF. CDR3 DNA sequence: TGTGCCAGCAGAAAATCCGGGACAGGGTCTGAAGCTTTCTTT.

The chain's CDR3 is CATSRAGTWGPATNEKLFF. CDR3 DNA sequence: TGTGCCACCAGCAGAGCCGGGACTTGGGGCCCTGCAACTAATGAAAAACTGTTTTTT. J is TRBJ1-4 and V is TRBV15; possibly TRBD1 for D (5 bases). The CDR3 contains 19 residues. Trimming removed 1 base from V and 0 bases from J, with 18 bases in between. Germline CDR1 LNHNV, CDR2 YYDKDF (reference sequence).

The rearrangement links TRBV19 to TRBJ1-1; D gene uncertain. Germline values: CDR1 LNHDA, CDR2 SQIVND (reference sequence). The V end was cut by 6 bases, the J end by 0 bases, with 11 bases between. The CDR3 extends over 14 amino acids. The CDR3 reads CASSLEGLNTEAFF. The CDR3 nucleotides read TGTGCCAGTAGCCTTGAGGGCCTGAACACTGAAGCTTTCTTT.

Worth noting for this clone: Germline and junction disagree at one end, which may indicate a read error. V usage is TRBV7-9 and J usage is TRBJ1-1, with a possible D match to TRBD1 (5 bases). The germline V gene encodes CDR1 SEHNR and CDR2 FQNEAQ (reference sequence). The CDR3 runs 14 residues. CDR3 coding DNA: TGTGCCAGCAGATTAGAGGTAGGGGAAACTGAAGCTTTCTTT. Translation gives CASRLEVGETEAFF.